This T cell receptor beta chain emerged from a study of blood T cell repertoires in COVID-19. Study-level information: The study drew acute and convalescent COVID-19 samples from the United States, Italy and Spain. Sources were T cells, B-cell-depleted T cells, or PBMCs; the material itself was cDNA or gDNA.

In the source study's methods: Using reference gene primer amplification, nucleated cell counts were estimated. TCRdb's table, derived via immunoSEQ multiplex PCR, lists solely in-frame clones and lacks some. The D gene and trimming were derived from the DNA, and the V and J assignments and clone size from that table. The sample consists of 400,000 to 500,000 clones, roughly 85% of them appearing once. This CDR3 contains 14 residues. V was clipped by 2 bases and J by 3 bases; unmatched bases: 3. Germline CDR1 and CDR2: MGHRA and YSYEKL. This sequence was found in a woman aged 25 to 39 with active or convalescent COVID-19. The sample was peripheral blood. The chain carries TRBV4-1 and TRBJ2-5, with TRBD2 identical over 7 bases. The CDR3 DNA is TGCGCCAGCAGCCAAACGCTAGCGGAAGAGACCCAGTACTTC. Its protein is CASSQTLAEETQYF.